This passage covers 12 T cell receptor beta chains from one sample sequenced in a study of tumor-infiltrating lymphocytes in glioblastoma multiforme. TCRB libraries came from RNA via three nested multiplex PCR rounds. TCRdb recomputed calls from the multiplex PCR reads with MiXCR, one row per CDR3 protein. The sample consists of 10,000 to 15,000 distinct CDR3 sequences, around 60% of them appearing once. Material for sequencing was brain tumor tissue. Receptors originate from a male donor with glioblastoma.

This clonotype counts as medium-sized. This sequence joins TRBV10-3 and TRBJ2-1, with D possibly being TRBD1 (8 bases). Trimming shortened V by 4 bases and J by 8 bases, and 21 bases separated the two germline ends. This CDR3 comprises 16 residues. The V gene's germline CDR1 is ENHRY and CDR2 SYGVKD. CDR3 region: CAISGLGPQGGHEQFF. CDR3 coding DNA: TGTGCCATCAGTGGTCTCGGACCACAGGGGGGGCATGAGCAGTTCTTC.

This clonotype appeared many times. Possible read error: a much larger clone is one base away. This chain links TRBV14 with TRBJ2-7; maybe TRBD2 (5 bases). The CDR3 totals 16 residues. Germline values: CDR1 SGHDN, CDR2 FVKESK. Trimming removed 0 bases at V and 5 bases at J, with 17 bases between. DNA of the CDR3: TGTGCCAGCAGCCAAGATACCCCCCGGGCCGGGAACGAGCAGTACTTC. It specifies CASSQDTPRAGNEQYF.

A note on this clonotype: It is likely a read error, because the conserved phenylalanine at the end of the CDR3 is missing. The V call is TRBV12-3 or TRBV12-4, the J call TRBJ1-1, with 7 bases matching TRBD1. The CDR3 has 13 residues. The junction had 3 bases not matched to a gene; V was cut back by 3 bases and J by 5 bases. CDR3: CASSLNRGTEAFS. In nucleotides, the CDR3 is TGTGCCAGCAGTTTGAACAGGGGAACTGAAGCTTTCTCA.

This clonotype was counted at least ten times. The chain couples TRBV24-1 to TRBJ2-6; 8 nucleotides match TRBD1. This CDR3 comprises 17 residues. CDR1 is KGHDR and CDR2 is SFDVKD in the germline V gene. V lost 7 bases and J lost 4; bases outside the gene matches: 11. DNA of the CDR3: TGTGCCACCAGGGGAAACCAGGGGGCTGTGGGGGCCAACGTCCTGACTTTC. It encodes CATRGNQGAVGANVLTF.

Of note for this clonotype: At one of its ends the junction is not consistent with the germline gene, which may arise from a read error. The chain uses TRBV10-2 and TRBJ1-5; 7 bases match TRBD1. Germline V lookup: CDR1 WSHSY, CDR2 SAAADI. The CDR3 loop spans 15 amino acids. CDR3 in DNA: TGCGCCAGCAGACCATTGGCGACAGGGAATCAGCTCCAGCATTTT. Encoded protein: CASRPLATGNQLQHF.

Remarks on this clonotype: Since a much larger clone is just one base distant, this may be a read error. The rearrangement links TRBV5-8 to TRBJ2-5; 11 bases line up with TRBD2. Unmatched junction bases numbered 13, after V lost 4 bases and J lost 5 bases. The CDR3 sequence is 17 residues long. Germline assignment: CDR1 SGHTS and CDR2 YDEGEE. For the CDR3, the DNA is TGTGCCAGCAGCAGAGCCGGGACTAGCGGTCTGACGGAGACCCAGTACTTC. Translation gives CASSRAGTSGLTETQYF. Complete variable domain (other parts from reference TRBV5-8 and TRBJ2-5): EAGVTQSPTHLIKTRGQQATLRCSPISGHTSVYWYQQALGLGLQFLLWYDEGEERNRGNFPPRFSGRQFPNYSSELNVNALELEDSALYLCASSRAGTSGLTETQYFGPGTRLLVL.

The chain carries TRBV29-1 and TRBJ1-2; D remains ambiguous. Germline lookup yields CDR1 SQVTM and CDR2 ANQGSEA. V was trimmed by 2 bases and J by 4 bases, leaving 8 bases between them. This CDR3 comprises 12 residues. The CDR3 is CSVEQLTYGYTF. The DNA of the CDR3 is TGCAGCGTTGAACAGCTTACCTATGGCTACACCTTC.

Concerning this clonotype itself: This is likely a read error, given that the CDR3 carries no conserved phenylalanine or tryptophan at its end. V usage is TRBV29-1 and J usage is TRBJ2-7; TRBD1 matches 9 bases. V trimming: 3 bases; J trimming: 5 bases; junction bases outside the gene matches: 8. The CDR3 is 14 residues long. In germline, CDR1 is SQVTM, CDR2 ANQGSEA. CDR3 DNA sequence: TGCAGCGTTGATGGGACAGGGAACCCCCACGAGCAGTACCTC. It encodes CSVDGTGNPHEQYL.

A remark on this clonotype: One end of the junction varies from germline; a read error may be responsible. V and J are TRBV10-3 and TRBJ2-7, with no clear D. The germline gives CDR1 ENHRY, CDR2 SYGVKD. This CDR3 comprises 13 residues. In DNA, the CDR3 is TGTGCCATCAGTGCAGGCGGAAACTATGAGCAGTGCTTC. This gives the protein CAISAGGNYEQCF.

This clonotype rates as medium-sized (0.01 to 0.1%). The chain couples TRBV29-1 to TRBJ2-3; no clear D gene. CDR1 is SQVTM, CDR2 ANQGSEA, per germline. Trimming removed 4 bases at V and 3 bases at J, with 11 bases between. The CDR3 loop spans 13 amino acids. The CDR3 nucleotides are TGCAGCGTTGTCCGGGTTGGGACAGATACGCAGTATTTT. Its translation: CSVVRVGTDTQYF.

A word on this clonotype: A clone one base away is much larger, so this may be a read error. The V gene is TRBV2, the J gene TRBJ1-1, with 10 positions matching TRBD1. Trimming cost V 10 bases and J 4 bases; bases outside gene matches: 6. The germline CDR1 and CDR2 sequences are SNHLY and FYNNEI. The CDR3 has 13 residues. CDR3 coding DNA: TGTGCCAACCCGGGACAGGGGATCACTGAAGCTTTCTTT. It encodes CANPGQGITEAFF.

Details on this clonotype: The conserved final phenylalanine or tryptophan is absent from the CDR3, which likely points to a read error. The CDR3: CSARTPGVDQPQHL. In nucleotides, the CDR3 is TGCAGTGCTAGGACACCGGGGGTCGATCAGCCCCAGCATCTT. The gene calls are TRBV20-1 and TRBJ1-5; D may be TRBD1 (5 bases). The germline V and J ends were trimmed by 3 bases and 5 bases, with 14 bases remaining between them. The CDR3 contains 14 residues. Looked up from germline, CDR1 is DFQATT and CDR2 is SNEGSKA (reference sequence).